What follows are 8 T cell receptor beta chains derived from one specimen sequenced in a study of blood T cells in healthy people across ages (dated by TCRdb to the mid-2010s). Library preparation used 5' RACE. Sequencing instrument: Illumina HiSeq 2500. A second PCR of roughly 6 to 11 cycles was run with a J-beta primer mix and a sample-barcoded 5' primer. Clones were called with MiXCR by TCRdb after fastp trimmed the public reads at Q25, and only in-frame beta chains were retained. Identical CDR3 proteins give one entry, which carries the most common genes and DNA. This sample lists roughly 830,000 distinct CDR3 sequences; 55% to 65% were detected once. The ten top clones hold around 30% of the sample. Sequenced material: blood. The receptors stem from a man in his thirties or forties in good health.

The rearrangement uses TRBV7-2 and TRBJ1-2, with 7 bases fitting TRBD1. Trimming cost V 7 bases and J 6 bases; bases outside gene matches: 8. CDR3 length: 13 amino acids. CDR1 and CDR2 from the germline V gene are SGHTA and FQGNSA. The CDR3 DNA sequence: TGTGCCAGCACCCCCGGGACAGACAATGGCTACACCTTC. This gives the protein CASTPGTDNGYTF. The full variable domain, its missing parts supplied by reference TRBV7-2 and TRBJ1-2, is GAGVSQSPSNKVTEKGKDVELRCDPISGHTALYWYRQSLGQGLEFLIYFQGNSAPDKSGLPSDRFSAERTGGSVSTLTIQRTQQEDSAVYLCASTPGTDNGYTFGSGTRLTVV.

This rearrangement joins TRBV4-2 to TRBJ2-7; the match to TRBD2 covers 8 bases. The CDR3 totals 16 residues. Germline assignment: CDR1 LGHNA and CDR2 YNFKEQ. J lost 2 bases, V lost 3 bases, and 9 bases had no gene match. The CDR3 loop is CASSQPQGSGAYEQYF. The DNA for the CDR3 is TGTGCCAGCAGCCAGCCCCAAGGTAGCGGGGCCTACGAGCAGTACTTC.

Comment on this clonotype: Because the CDR3 is missing its conserved closing phenylalanine or tryptophan, this is likely a read error. The rearrangement links TRBV29-1 to TRBJ2-3; the D gene is possibly TRBD2 (5 bases). Deletions cut 6 bases from V and 9 bases from J, with 16 bases between. This CDR3 comprises 12 residues. Germline CDR1 is SQVTM and CDR2 is ANQGSEA. As DNA, the CDR3 is TGCAGCGTCGACCGCGCAGGAGGAACGCAGTATTTG. Translating gives CSVDRAGGTQYL.

The genes are TRBV27 and TRBJ2-7; D is possibly TRBD1 or TRBD2 (5 bases each). Trimming shortened V by 5 bases and J by 1 base, and 9 bases separated the two germline ends. CDR1 is MNHEY and CDR2 is SMNVEV in the germline V gene (reference sequence). CDR3 length equals 13 residues. CDR3 loop: CASSTEGSYEQYF. Here the CDR3 DNA reads TGTGCCAGCAGTACAGAGGGGTCCTACGAGCAGTACTTC.

The chain carries TRBV6-2 or TRBV6-3 and TRBJ2-5, with D uncertain. V lost 1 base, J lost 11 bases, and 14 bases lay in between. CDR1 is MNHEY, CDR2 SVGEGT, per germline. There are 13 residues in the CDR3. The CDR3 DNA reads as TGTGCCAGCAGTTACTACAACGGAGATGAGCAGTACTTC. Translating it yields CASSYYNGDEQYF.

This clonotype showed up just a few times. The CDR3 nucleotides read TGTGCCAGCAGCCCCAGGGTGGCAGATACGCAGTATTTT. This sequence encodes CASSPRVADTQYF. This rearrangement joins TRBV14 to TRBJ2-3, with D perhaps matching TRBD1 (5 bases). Germline CDR1 SGHDN, CDR2 FVKESK. Trimming cost V 4 bases and J 4 bases, with 9 bases left between them. The CDR3 is made up of 13 amino acids.

The rearrangement uses TRBV6-1 and TRBJ2-1; D may be TRBD1 or TRBD2 (5 bases each). The V gene's germline CDR1 is MNHNS and CDR2 SASEGT. V was cut by 4 bases and J by 4 bases, with 14 bases left in between. The CDR3 has 15 amino acids. CDR3 amino acids: CASSADGAQYNEQFF. The CDR3 coding sequence is TGTGCCAGCAGTGCAGACGGGGCTCAGTACAATGAGCAGTTCTTC.

The rearrangement links TRBV7-2 to TRBJ2-5; D is possibly TRBD1 (7 bases). The closer fit of TRBJ2-1 to the DNA end suggests the J call may be wrong. The CDR3 totals 16 residues. The V gene's germline CDR1 is SGHTA and CDR2 FQGNSA. The CDR3 loop is CASSLVPGGYQETQFF. CDR3 DNA: TGTGCCAGCAGCTTAGTCCCAGGGGGGTACCAAGAGACCCAGTTCTTC.